What follows describes a single TCR beta chain. This sample was taken from a study of response to subunit inactivated influenza vaccine. TCRdb reprocessed the RT-PCR reads with MiXCR, giving one entry per CDR3 protein. The sample lists 490,000 or so distinct CDR3 sequences; approximately 7.7% were seen once. J gave up 0 bases and V 5 bases, and 19 bases lay outside the gene matches. The CDR3 contains 18 residues. The germline V gene encodes CDR1 SQVTM and CDR2 ANQGSEA. The source material was PBMCs from blood, sampled roughly 24 months after vaccination. This chain joins TRBV29-1 and TRBJ2-7; 7 nucleotides match TRBD1. This TCR came from a man aged 45 to 75 who received an inactivated influenza vaccine. Here the CDR3 reads CSVSPDRFWKPSSYEQYF. CDR3 nucleotides: TGCAGCGTTTCCCCGGACAGGTTCTGGAAACCTAGCTCCTACGAGCAGTACTTC.